The subject of this entry is one T cell receptor (beta chain). This entry comes from a study of control samples from healthy donors and cancer patients. Only in-frame clones appear in the TCRdb table, and some are missing; sequencing was by immunoSEQ multiplex PCR. Among fewer than 200,000 clones listed, roughly 93% were seen once. Per the germline V gene, CDR1 is MNHNY and CDR2 is SVGAGI (reference sequence). The CDR3 sequence is 14 residues long. With 6 bases removed from V and 6 bases from J, the gap between germline ends came to 15 bases. This TCR was sampled from an older woman in good health. The chain links TRBV6-6 to TRBJ1-5; D not certain. Sequencing was done on a sample of blood. The CDR3: CASRSSGGRQPQHF. The DNA of the CDR3 is TGTGCCAGCAGATCTAGCGGAGGGCGTCAGCCCCAGCATTTT.